A selection of T cell receptor beta chains follows, all from one sample in a study of cytomegalovirus exposure and HLA in healthy donors. Assay: immunoSEQ multiplex PCR; the TCRdb copy retains only in-frame clones and omits some. The sample carries 95,000 to 100,000 clones, approximately 85% recorded once. Sequencing was carried out using PBMCs. These receptor sequences come from a man aged 25 to 45 in good health and CMV-seronegative. Both conserved end residues are part of each CDR3. Fields, in order: V gene, clone size, J gene, D gene, CDR3 protein, CDR3 DNA. A D gene is named only where the DNA matches it firmly. Clone size is not always given. Where it is, it says once, few, many or a class for expanded clones.

TRBV28,NA,TRBJ2-1,NA,CASSPSGPSNEQFF,TGTGCCAGCAGTCCCAGCGGGCCTAGTAATGAGCAGTTCTTC
TRBV4-1,NA,TRBJ2-1,TRBD1,CASSFNRGQVHNEQFF,TGCGCCAGCAGCTTTAACCGGGGACAGGTCCACAATGAGCAGTTCTTC
TRBV6-1,NA,TRBJ1-1,NA,CATGEGGPNTEAFF,TGTGCCACCGGGGAGGGGGGCCCGAACACTGAAGCTTTCTTT
TRBV5-6,NA,TRBJ1-2,NA,CASRLGQGYGYTF,TGTGCCAGCCGGTTGGGGCAGGGTTATGGCTACACCTTC
TRBV5-1,NA,TRBJ1-1,NA,CASSLVGELTEAFF,TGCGCCAGCAGCTTGGTCGGGGAATTGACTGAAGCTTTCTTT
TRBV6-1,NA,TRBJ1-5,NA,CASSEVQGNQPQHF,TGTGCCAGCAGTGAAGTGCAGGGCAATCAGCCCCAGCATTTT
TRBV4-3,NA,TRBJ2-2,TRBD1,CASSQARGHTGELFF,TGCGCCAGCAGCCAAGCCAGGGGGCACACCGGGGAGCTGTTTTTT
TRBV7-2,NA,TRBJ2-4,NA,CASSITTGGNIQYF,TGTGCCAGCAGCATTACGACAGGTGGAAACATTCAGTACTTC
TRBV28,once,TRBJ1-4,NA,CASSWTDPNEKLFF,TGTGCCAGCAGTTGGACAGACCCTAATGAAAAACTGTTTTTT
TRBV6-5,NA,TRBJ1-2,NA,CASSYKAPGGYTF,TGTGCCAGCAGTTATAAGGCCCCGGGAGGCTACACCTTC
TRBV5-4,NA,TRBJ2-3,TRBD1,CASRGIGQGGTDTQYF,TGTGCCAGCAGGGGTATAGGACAGGGGGGCACAGATACGCAGTATTTT
TRBV14,NA,TRBJ2-7,NA,CASSPGLDNYEQYF,TGTGCCAGCAGCCCCGGGTTGGATAACTACGAGCAGTACTTC
TRBV7-2,NA,TRBJ2-1,TRBD2,CASSYPSITTSGSTYEQFF,TGTGCCAGCAGCTACCCGAGCATCACGACTAGCGGGAGCACGTATGAGCAGTTCTTC
TRBV12-2,NA,TRBJ2-1,NA,CASRLDRRSPNEQFF,TGTGCAAGTCGCTTAGACCGGAGGAGTCCCAATGAGCAGTTCTTC
TRBV5-1,NA,TRBJ2-1,TRBD2,CASSLDPAGAHNEQFF,TGCGCCAGCAGCTTGGACCCAGCGGGAGCCCACAATGAGCAGTTCTTC
TRBV10-2,NA,TRBJ2-5,NA,CASSVTSPQETQYF,TGCGCCAGCAGCGTAACTAGCCCCCAAGAGACCCAGTACTTC
TRBV30,once,TRBJ1-5,NA,CAWREDSNQPQHF,TGTGCCTGGAGAGAGGATAGCAATCAGCCCCAGCATTTT